This T cell receptor (beta chain) was profiled in a study of T-cell memory formation after mild COVID-19. Overall study: For the most part, TCR clusters were specific to one donor.

TCRdb re-called the 5' RACE reads through MiXCR, storing one row per CDR3 protein. The data hold about 470,000 distinct CDR3 sequences, with about 20% observed a single time. A remark on this clonotype: Antigen unknown.

Study-level findings and limits: Certain responding clones were present in pre-infection memory, suggesting participation of cross-reactive memory. Clones contracting over day 15 to 85 were CD4/CD8 balanced, with later expanders leaning CD4+.

Looked up from germline, CDR1 is ENHRY and CDR2 is SYGVKD. CDR3 length: 13 residues. V dropped 10 bases and J dropped 0 bases, with 11 bases sitting between them. The chain links TRBV10-3 to TRBJ2-3, with D maybe TRBD1 (6 bases). This receptor was obtained from an adult woman who had mild COVID-19 (a few samples of this study predate the infection). Cell type and time point are not known. What was sequenced was PBMCs or a T cell subset sorted from them (not recorded which). The CDR3 DNA reads TGTGCCACCGCAGGGGTTAGCACAGATACGCAGTATTTT. This codes for CATAGVSTDTQYF.